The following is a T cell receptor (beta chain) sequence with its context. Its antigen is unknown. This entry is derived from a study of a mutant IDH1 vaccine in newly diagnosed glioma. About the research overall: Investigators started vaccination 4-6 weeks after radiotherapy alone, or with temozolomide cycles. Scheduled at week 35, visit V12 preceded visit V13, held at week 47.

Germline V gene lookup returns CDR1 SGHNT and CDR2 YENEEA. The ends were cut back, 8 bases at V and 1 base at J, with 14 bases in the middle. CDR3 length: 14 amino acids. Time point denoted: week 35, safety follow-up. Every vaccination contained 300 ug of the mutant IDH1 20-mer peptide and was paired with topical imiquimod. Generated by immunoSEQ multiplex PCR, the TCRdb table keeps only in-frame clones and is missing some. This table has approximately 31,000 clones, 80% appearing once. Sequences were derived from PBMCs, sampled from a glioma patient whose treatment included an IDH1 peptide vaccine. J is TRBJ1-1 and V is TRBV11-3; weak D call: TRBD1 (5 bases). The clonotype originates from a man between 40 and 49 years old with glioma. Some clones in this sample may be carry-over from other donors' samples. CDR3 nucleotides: TGTGCCAGCGGCGGGGGAGGGAAGAACACTGAAGCTTTCTTT. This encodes CASGGGGKNTEAFF.